These 22 T cell receptor beta chains originate from one sample sequenced in a study of blood T cell repertoires in COVID-19. Method: immunoSEQ multiplex PCR; TCRdb's copy keeps in-frame clones and lacks some. Here the sample spans approximately 180,000 clones, 88% being singletons. Material for sequencing was peripheral blood. The receptor source for this set is a man aged 35 to 55 with active or convalescent COVID-19.

This chain joins TRBV11-3 and TRBJ2-1; 8 bases map to TRBD2. The ends lost 3 bases at V and 6 bases at J; junction bases unmatched: 10. Germline lookup yields CDR1 SGHNT and CDR2 YENEEA. The CDR3 extends over 16 amino acids. CDR3 sequence: CASSFPLRGEANEQFF. The CDR3 nucleotides read TGTGCCAGCAGCTTCCCCCTGCGGGGGGAAGCCAATGAGCAGTTCTTC.

The CDR3 region has the DNA TGTGCCAGTAGTACAGTCGGGGGTAGAGTAGGGAATGAGCAGTTCTTC. Translation gives CASSTVGGRVGNEQFF. The gene calls are TRBV19 and TRBJ2-1; tentatively, D is TRBD2 (6 bases). Germline V lookup: CDR1 LNHDA, CDR2 SQIVND (reference sequence). The germline V and J ends were trimmed by 4 bases and 7 bases, with 20 bases remaining between them. CDR3 length: 16 residues.

The chain combines TRBV18 with TRBJ2-1; 7 bases are shared with TRBD1. Losses at the gene ends were 1 base for V and 4 bases for J; bases not matched to a gene: 4. Germline V lookup: CDR1 KGHSH, CDR2 LQKENI. The CDR3 spans 15 residues. The CDR3 nucleotides are TGTGCCAGCTCACCACGGGGACAGAAGTACAATGAGCAGTTCTTC. It encodes CASSPRGQKYNEQFF.

J is TRBJ1-1 and V is TRBV7-2; weak D call: TRBD1 (5 bases). V lost 5 bases, J lost 7 bases, and 20 bases lay in between. CDR1 is SGHTA, CDR2 FQGNSA, per germline. There are 15 residues in the CDR3. CDR3 loop: CASSPPVVTEHEAFF. Written as DNA, the CDR3 is TGTGCCAGCAGCCCCCCAGTTGTGACAGAGCATGAAGCTTTCTTT.

This chain uses TRBV2 with TRBJ2-2; 9 bases agree with TRBD2. This CDR3 comprises 18 residues. Germline CDR1 reads SNHLY; CDR2 reads FYNNEI. Trimming cost V 7 bases and J 4 bases; bases outside gene matches: 16. CDR3 coding DNA: TGTGCCAGCACCCCCGGTAGGGCTAGCGGGATACGCACCGGGGAGCTGTTTTTT. Amino acid sequence: CASTPGRASGIRTGELFF.

This chain links TRBV5-1 with TRBJ2-7; D remains unclear. Germline V lookup: CDR1 SGHRS, CDR2 YFSETQ. V was clipped by 5 bases and J by 2 bases, with 11 bases between them. The CDR3 is 13 amino acids. CDR3 DNA sequence: TGCGCCAGCAGTGAGTCGATGGCCTACGAGCAGTACTTC. Its protein is CASSESMAYEQYF.

V and J are TRBV5-6 and TRBJ2-3; D gene ambiguous. This CDR3 contains 11 residues. Trimming removed 4 bases at V and 3 bases at J, with 3 bases between. Germline V gene lookup returns CDR1 SGHDT and CDR2 YYEEEE. The chain's CDR3 is CASSVTDTQYF. DNA for the CDR3: TGTGCCAGCAGCGTAACAGATACGCAGTATTTT.

The genes are TRBV5-1 and TRBJ2-7, with 8 bases aligning to TRBD1. Germline V CDR1 and CDR2: SGHRS, YFSETQ. The junction had 5 bases not matched to a gene; V was cut back by 0 bases and J by 3 bases. The CDR3 runs 15 residues. CDR3 amino acids: CASSLGSTGGYEQYF. The CDR3 coding sequence is TGCGCCAGCAGCTTGGGATCCACAGGGGGCTACGAGCAGTACTTC.

This chain links TRBV19 with TRBJ1-5, with unresolved D. Germline loops: CDR1 LNHDA, CDR2 SQIVND (reference sequence). This CDR3 region has 17 residues. Trimming removed 1 base at V and 5 bases at J, with 18 bases between. CDR3 sequence (DNA): TGTGCCAGTAGTATAGGGTTTTTGGGGAGTGGCCATCAGCCCCAGCATTTT. It encodes CASSIGFLGSGHQPQHF. Full variable domain (missing parts from reference TRBV19 and TRBJ1-5): DGGITQSPKYLFRKEGQNVTLSCEQNLNHDAMYWYRQDPGQGLRLIYYSQIVNDFQKGDIAEGYSVSREKKESFPLTVTSAQKNPTAFYLCASSIGFLGSGHQPQHFGDGTRLSIL.

This chain joins TRBV10-3 and TRBJ1-5, with D possibly matching TRBD1 (5 bases). Trimming removed 0 bases at V and 5 bases at J, with 8 bases between. The CDR3 is 14 residues long. Germline lookup yields CDR1 ENHRY and CDR2 SYGVKD. The CDR3 sequence: CAISESGGDQPQHF. CDR3 nucleotide sequence: TGTGCCATCAGTGAGTCGGGAGGGGATCAGCCCCAGCATTTT.

The V call is TRBV3-1 (or the pseudogene TRBV3-2), the J call TRBJ2-2, with 13 nucleotides matching TRBD2. Germline CDR1 reads LGHDT; CDR2 reads YNNKEL (reference sequence). The trim removed 1 base at V and 6 bases at J, leaving 8 bases unmatched. The CDR3 spans 18 residues. The CDR3 reads CASSQGLAGGLRPGELFF. The CDR3 coding sequence is TGTGCCAGCAGCCAAGGACTAGCGGGGGGCTTGAGACCCGGGGAGCTGTTTTTT.

The count of this clone is one. The chain combines TRBV9 with TRBJ2-5; 9 bases map to TRBD1. Germline CDR1 is SGDLS and CDR2 is YYNGEE. V lost 2 bases and J lost 4; bases outside the gene matches: 3. This CDR3 has 14 amino acids. The CDR3 here is CASSVTGGAETQYF. CDR3 bases: TGTGCCAGCAGCGTCACAGGGGGCGCAGAGACCCAGTACTTC.

This clone appeared once. This chain links TRBV5-1 with TRBJ2-2; D not resolved. The CDR3 sequence is 14 residues long. Trimming removed 1 base from V and 2 bases from J, with 6 bases in between. Germline values: CDR1 SGHRS, CDR2 YFSETQ. Written as DNA, the CDR3 is TGCGCCAGCAGCTTGTACAGTAACACCGGGGAGCTGTTTTTT. This sequence encodes CASSLYSNTGELFF.

The chain carries TRBV5-1 and TRBJ1-1; 7 bases map to TRBD1. This CDR3 spans 13 amino acids. The ends lost 4 bases at V and 6 bases at J; junction bases unmatched: 6. The germline CDR1 and CDR2 sequences are SGHRS and YFSETQ. CDR3 sequence reads: CASSRDRVSEAFF. CDR3 sequence (DNA): TGCGCCAGCAGCCGAGACAGGGTATCTGAAGCTTTCTTT.

The chain recombines TRBV6-6 with TRBJ1-2, with D unresolved. Germline loops: CDR1 MNHNY, CDR2 SVGAGI (reference sequence). Trimming stripped 2 bases from V and 4 bases from J, with 8 bases between. The CDR3 loop spans 13 amino acids. The CDR3 is CASSYVLIYGYTF. In DNA form, the CDR3 reads TGTGCCAGCAGTTACGTCTTAATCTATGGCTACACCTTC.

This chain joins TRBV5-8 and TRBJ1-1; a possible D gene is TRBD1 (6 bases). V lost 1 base and J 1 base, leaving 8 bases between the germline ends. The germline V gene encodes CDR1 SGHTS and CDR2 YDEGEE. The CDR3 length is 14 residues. In DNA, the CDR3 is TGTGCCAGCAGCTTGCGGGGACAGAACACTGAAGCTTTCTTT. Its translation is CASSLRGQNTEAFF.

The chain links TRBV27 to TRBJ1-4, with 11 bases identical to TRBD1. CDR3 length: 14 residues. CDR1 and CDR2 from the germline V gene are MNHEY and SMNVEV (reference sequence). Trimming took 3 bases from V and 8 from J; bases not matched to a gene: 2. CDR3 amino acids: CASSLDRGPEKLFF. As DNA, the CDR3 is TGTGCCAGCAGTTTGGACAGGGGGCCCGAAAAACTGTTTTTT.

This clone was seen once. The chain combines TRBV9 with TRBJ1-2; D is unclear. V was shortened by 3 bases and J by 6 bases, with 9 bases between the two germline ends. Looked up from germline, CDR1 is SGDLS and CDR2 is YYNGEE. The CDR3 is 12 residues long. CDR3 loop: CASSGYRDGYTF. CDR3 sequence (DNA): TGTGCCAGCAGCGGATACAGAGATGGCTACACCTTC.

This sequence joins TRBV14 and TRBJ1-1; TRBD1 is a possible D gene (6 bases). Germline CDR1 is SGHDN and CDR2 is FVKESK. Trimming removed 4 bases from V and 1 base from J, with 16 bases in between. There are 16 residues in the CDR3. CDR3 nucleotides: TGTGCCAGCAGCCTTCGAAGCGGGACAAGGAACACTGAAGCTTTCTTT. Translating gives CASSLRSGTRNTEAFF.

The chain couples TRBV18 to TRBJ1-2; 8 nucleotides agree with TRBD1. The junction had 3 bases not matched to a gene; V was cut back by 4 bases and J by 2 bases. This CDR3 spans 14 amino acids. Germline V gives CDR1 KGHSH, CDR2 LQKENI. CDR3 region: CASSLDRGNYGYTF. The CDR3 DNA sequence: TGTGCCAGCTCACTCGACAGGGGAAACTATGGCTACACCTTC.

This clone was recorded only once. The CDR3 DNA sequence: TGTGCCAGCAGCGTAGCTACGGGGGGCACTGGGACTGAAGCTTTCTTT. This codes for CASSVATGGTGTEAFF. The chain recombines TRBV9 with TRBJ1-1, with D possibly TRBD1 on 6 matching bases. CDR3 length: 16 amino acids. The V end was cut by 0 bases, the J end by 5 bases, with 17 bases between. CDR1 is SGDLS, CDR2 YYNGEE, per germline. The whole variable domain, remainder taken from reference TRBV9 and TRBJ1-1, is DSGVTQTPKHLITATGQRVTLRCSPRSGDLSVYWYQQSLDQGLQFLIQYYNGEERAKGNILERFSAQQFPDLHSELNLSSLELGDSALYFCASSVATGGTGTEAFFGQGTRLTVV.

This chain links TRBV19 with TRBJ1-5, with TRBD1 matching 7 bases. Per the germline V gene, CDR1 is LNHDA and CDR2 is SQIVND (reference sequence). CDR3 length: 14 residues. The trim removed 8 bases at V and 0 bases at J, leaving 4 bases unmatched. CDR3 sequence reads: CASSDRNSNQPQHF. The CDR3 coding sequence is TGTGCCAGTTCGGACAGGAATAGCAATCAGCCCCAGCATTTT.